This entry lists 28 T cell receptor beta chains sequenced from one sample in a study of T cells after yellow fever vaccination. TCRdb fed the 5' RACE reads into MiXCR, producing one record per CDR3 protein. The table records some 110,000 distinct CDR3 sequences, around 6.7% of them present only once. Sequencing used CD4+ T cells sorted from PBMCs, obtained 45 days after the first yellow fever vaccination. These receptor sequences come from a man aged 18 to 29 who received the YFV17D yellow fever vaccine.

This clonotype was seen ten or more times. The rearrangement uses TRBV2 and TRBJ2-1; TRBD1 aligns across 9 bases. The CDR3 spans 14 residues. Losses at the gene ends were 6 bases for V and 6 bases for J; bases not matched to a gene: 6. Germline loops: CDR1 SNHLY, CDR2 FYNNEI. Here the CDR3 reads CASRRDRASNEQFF. The CDR3 DNA follows: TGTGCCAGCAGGAGGGACAGGGCATCCAATGAGCAGTTCTTC.

Ten or more counts support this clonotype. The V gene is TRBV7-2, the J gene TRBJ2-7, with TRBD2 as a possible D gene (5 bases). V was trimmed by 6 bases and J by 0 bases, leaving 9 bases between them. The CDR3 has 13 amino acids. CDR1 is SGHTA, CDR2 FQGNSA, per germline. CDR3 region: CASSAGRSYEQYV. CDR3 DNA: TGTGCCAGCAGTGCGGGCCGCTCCTACGAGCAGTACGTC.

This clonotype was recorded at least ten times. The chain recombines TRBV20-1 with TRBJ1-5; D not resolved. This CDR3 spans 13 amino acids. The V gene's germline CDR1 is DFQATT and CDR2 SNEGSKA (reference sequence). The CDR3 DNA reads TGCAGCCAACGAAGGTCCGGGGATCAGCCCCAGCATTTT. This codes for CSQRRSGDQPQHF.

This clonotype was seen at least ten times. The chain recombines TRBV4-3 with TRBJ2-5; tentative D call: TRBD2 (5 bases). V gave up 0 bases and J gave up 5 bases, with 13 bases separating them. Germline V gene data show CDR1 as LGHNA and CDR2 as YSLEER. This CDR3 has 15 residues. CDR3 in amino acids: CASSQDLSWEETQYF. CDR3 coding DNA: TGCGCCAGCAGCCAAGATCTATCGTGGGAGGAGACCCAGTACTTC.

This clonotype was counted ten times or more. This chain connects TRBV20-1 to TRBJ2-7; 10 positions match TRBD1. The CDR3 consists of 12 residues. Germline CDR1 and CDR2: DFQATT and SNEGSKA (reference sequence). The V and J ends lost 7 bases and 6 bases, in that order; junction bases with no gene match: 6. CDR3 sequence (DNA): TGCAGTGGAAAGGGACAGGGGAGCGAGCAGTACTTC. Translated, it gives CSGKGQGSEQYF.

This clonotype has ten or more counts. This sequence joins TRBV27 and TRBJ2-5, with TRBD1 as a possible D gene (6 bases). The germline gives CDR1 MNHEY, CDR2 SMNVEV (reference sequence). The germline V and J ends were trimmed by 5 bases and 5 bases, with 18 bases remaining between them. This CDR3 has 15 residues. This chain's CDR3 is CASSPSSRGRETQYF. As DNA, the CDR3 is TGTGCCAGCAGTCCCAGCTCCAGGGGTAGGGAGACCCAGTACTTC.

There are many counts of this clonotype. The V and J genes are TRBV7-9 and TRBJ2-7; no firm D call. The CDR3 runs 13 residues. Germline V gene data show CDR1 as SEHNR and CDR2 as FQNEAQ (reference sequence). V was shortened by 5 bases and J by 2 bases, with 10 bases between the two germline ends. CDR3 DNA sequence: TGTGCCAGCAGCCGCCCTACGACCTACGAGCAGTACTTC. This gives the protein CASSRPTTYEQYF.

This chain uses TRBV6-1 with TRBJ2-7, with D maybe TRBD2 (5 bases). V was clipped by 5 bases and J by 2 bases, with 16 bases between them. The CDR3 has 15 residues. Germline V gene lookup returns CDR1 MNHNS and CDR2 SASEGT. CDR3 DNA: TGTGCCAGCAGTACCCCGGACGGAGGTACCTACGAGCAGTACGTC. It translates to CASSTPDGGTYEQYV.

This clonotype has only a few counts. The V and J genes are TRBV5-5 and TRBJ2-2; D is ambiguous. This CDR3 is built from 15 residues. V was clipped by 1 base and J by 0 bases, with 7 bases between them. Germline CDR1 SGHKS, CDR2 YYEKEE (reference sequence). The CDR3 loop is CASSLRHANTGELFF. For the CDR3, the DNA is TGTGCCAGCAGCTTGAGGCACGCGAACACCGGGGAGCTGTTTTTT.

Ten or more counts support this clonotype. The chain has TRBV3-1 and TRBJ2-5; perhaps TRBD2 as D (5 bases). This CDR3 has 15 amino acids. V lost 4 bases and J 10 bases, leaving 22 bases between the germline ends. From germline, CDR1 is LGHDT and CDR2 YNNKEL (reference sequence). The DNA of the CDR3 is TGTGCCAGCAGCCCGGCGAGGGCCCACCACGGAAGCCAGTACTTC. Its protein is CASSPARAHHGSQYF.

The rearrangement links TRBV11-3 to TRBJ2-5; D call uncertain. The CDR3 is made up of 15 amino acids. Germline lookup yields CDR1 SGHNT and CDR2 YENEEA. V lost 1 base and J 5 bases, leaving 14 bases between the germline ends. CDR3 coding DNA: TGTGCCAGCAGCTTAGGCCCAACCAGGATGGAGACCCAGTACTTC. Residues: CASSLGPTRMETQYF.

To note about this clonotype: This clone may be a read error of a much larger clone one base away. V is TRBV20-1 and J is TRBJ1-2; D not resolved. CDR1 DFQATT and CDR2 SNEGSKA come from the germline V gene (reference sequence). The CDR3 runs to 12 residues. V shed 1 base and J shed 7 bases, with 10 bases lying between them. The CDR3, as DNA: TGCAGTGCTAGAGTACGAGGTTGTGGCTACACCTTC. It translates to CSARVRGCGYTF.

This clonotype was counted many times. The rearrangement links TRBV12-3 or TRBV12-4 to TRBJ1-1; D may be TRBD1 (5 bases). The CDR3 extends over 14 amino acids. With 5 bases removed from V and 1 base from J, the gap between germline ends came to 11 bases. Written as DNA, the CDR3 is TGTGCCAGCAGTACGGGACTCCCGAACACTGAAGCTTTCTTT. As protein: CASSTGLPNTEAFF.

This clonotype was seen repeatedly, ten times or more. The CDR3 bases are TGCGCCAGCAGCCAACGGGGGACAGGGGGGTCCTACGAGCAGTACTTC. It yields the protein CASSQRGTGGSYEQYF. The chain recombines TRBV5-1 with TRBJ2-7; 11 nucleotides match TRBD1. Trimming cost V 4 bases and J 1 base; bases outside gene matches: 7. Germline values: CDR1 SGHRS, CDR2 YFSETQ. The CDR3 is made up of 16 amino acids.

This clonotype has a count of ten or more. The genes are TRBV5-6 and TRBJ1-6, with D maybe TRBD1 (6 bases). CDR1 is SGHDT, CDR2 YYEEEE, per germline. This CDR3 contains 13 residues. The V end was cut by 4 bases, the J end by 10 bases, with 12 bases between. CDR3 loop: CASSLTGGSPLHF. The CDR3 DNA reads TGTGCCAGCAGCCTGACAGGCGGCTCACCCCTCCACTTT.

This clonotype was seen at least ten times. The chain combines TRBV6-1 with TRBJ1-1; tentatively, D is TRBD1 (6 bases). CDR3 length: 13 amino acids. V lost 4 bases and J 1 base, leaving 7 bases between the germline ends. The germline V gene has CDR1 MNHNS and CDR2 SASEGT. The CDR3 spells CASSADRNTEAFF. Written as DNA, the CDR3 is TGTGCCAGCAGTGCGGACAGGAACACTGAAGCTTTCTTT.

This clonotype was counted many times. V usage is TRBV3-1 and J usage is TRBJ1-5, with D unresolved. The CDR3 contains 15 residues. Trimming left V 4 bases short and J 0 bases short, with 10 bases between. The V gene's germline CDR1 is LGHDT and CDR2 YNNKEL (reference sequence). The CDR3 sequence: CASSLSLGSNQPQHF. CDR3 coding DNA: TGTGCCAGCAGCCTAAGCCTCGGTAGCAATCAGCCCCAGCATTTT.

This clonotype showed up many times. This sequence joins TRBV7-6 and TRBJ2-5, with D perhaps given as TRBD1 or TRBD2 (5 bases each). The length of the CDR3 is 13 residues. The germline V and J ends were trimmed by 6 bases and 7 bases, with 15 bases remaining between them. CDR1 is SGHVS, CDR2 FNYEAQ, per germline. This chain's CDR3 is CASSSTGLGTQYF. The CDR3 DNA follows: TGTGCCAGCAGTTCGACGGGGCTGGGGACCCAGTACTTC. The variable domain in full, with the rest retrieved from reference TRBV7-6 and TRBJ2-5, is GAGVSQSPRYKVTKRGQDVALRCDPISGHVSLYWYRQALGQGPEFLTYFNYEAQQDKSGLPNDRFSAERPEGSISTLTIQRTEQRDSAMYRCASSSTGLGTQYFGPGTRLLVL.

This clonotype was seen ten or more times. The gene calls are TRBV6-2 or TRBV6-3 and TRBJ2-2; D is undetermined. Germline assignment: CDR1 MNHEY and CDR2 SVGEGT. V was pared by 9 bases and J by 8 bases, with 7 bases between. There are 10 residues in the CDR3. The CDR3 DNA reads as TGTGCCAGTGGCAGGGGGGAGCTGTTTTTT. This sequence encodes CASGRGELFF.

This clonotype was counted between two and nine times. The CDR3 region has the DNA TGTGCCAGCAGCCGACAACTAGCTGTCTACAATGAGCAGTTCTTC. Its translation is CASSRQLAVYNEQFF. V is TRBV7-2 and J is TRBJ2-1, with D perhaps matching TRBD2 (6 bases). The CDR3 has 15 residues. Germline values: CDR1 SGHTA, CDR2 FQGNSA. V was cut by 5 bases and J by 3 bases, with 14 bases left in between.

This clonotype was detected many times. J is TRBJ2-2 and V is TRBV5-1, with D unclear. V lost 0 bases and J lost 0, with 6 bases in between. This CDR3 spans 15 amino acids. In germline, CDR1 is SGHRS, CDR2 YFSETQ. CDR3 in DNA: TGCGCCAGCAGCTTGGAAGGTCCGAACACCGGGGAGCTGTTTTTT. It is translated as CASSLEGPNTGELFF.

This clonotype showed up many times. The V call is TRBV24-1, the J call TRBJ2-1; possibly TRBD1 or TRBD2 for D (6 bases each). CDR1 and CDR2 from the germline V gene are KGHDR and SFDVKD. This CDR3 is 13 amino acids long. V lost 8 bases, J lost 4 bases, and 11 bases lay in between. CDR3 region: CATTRGAYNEQFF. Written as DNA, the CDR3 is TGTGCCACCACGAGGGGGGCGTACAATGAGCAGTTCTTC.

This clonotype came up a few times. The chain joins TRBV15 to TRBJ1-4; D is possibly TRBD1 (5 bases). CDR1 and CDR2 from the germline V gene are LNHNV and YYDKDF (reference sequence). This CDR3 has 15 amino acids. The V and J ends lost 1 base and 7 bases respectively, with 13 bases between them. The CDR3 region is CATSRADIAGEKLFF. CDR3 nucleotides: TGTGCCACCAGCAGAGCGGACATAGCGGGTGAAAAACTGTTTTTT. Supplemented by reference TRBV15 and TRBJ1-4, the full variable domain reads DAMVIQNPRYQVTQFGKPVTLSCSQTLNHNVMYWYQQKSSQAPKLLFHYYDKDFNNEADTPDNFQSRRPNTSFCFLDIRSPGLGDTAMYLCATSRADIAGEKLFFGSGTQLSVL.

A remark on this clonotype: A much larger clonotype is one base distant, so this may be a read error. This sequence joins TRBV12-3 or TRBV12-4 and TRBJ1-5; TRBD1 matches 7 bases. The CDR3 contains 17 residues. DNA for the CDR3: TGTACCAGCAGTTTTCGGTCAATAGGGGGCGGCAATCAGCCCCAGCATTTT. Translation gives CTSSFRSIGGGNQPQHF.

This clonotype was counted many times. The chain is built from TRBV12-3 or TRBV12-4 and TRBJ2-4; possibly TRBD2 for D (5 bases). V was pared by 6 bases and J by 6 bases, with 15 bases between. The CDR3 spans 14 residues. DNA for the CDR3: TGTGCCAGCAGAGGGCAGGCGGCGGGAAACATTCAGTACTTC. This sequence encodes CASRGQAAGNIQYF.

This clonotype has just a few counts. The chain recombines TRBV20-1 with TRBJ2-3; 9 bases are shared with TRBD2. Germline-derived CDR1 and CDR2 are DFQATT and SNEGSKA (reference sequence). The CDR3 spans 14 residues. J gave up 5 bases and V 0 bases, and 3 bases lay outside the gene matches. CDR3: CSAREAGGQDTQYF. DNA for the CDR3: TGCAGTGCTAGAGAGGCGGGGGGGCAAGATACGCAGTATTTT.

This clonotype was seen at least ten times. The chain couples TRBV7-2 to TRBJ2-5; D gene ambiguous. CDR3 length: 16 residues. V lost 1 base and J 5 bases, leaving 17 bases between the germline ends. Germline CDR1 and CDR2: SGHTA and FQGNSA. CDR3 in amino acids: CASSLVAIDLGETQYF. The CDR3 nucleotides read TGTGCCAGCAGCTTAGTAGCAATTGACCTCGGGGAGACCCAGTACTTC.

The genes are TRBV2 and TRBJ1-2; D remains ambiguous. Per the germline V gene, CDR1 is SNHLY and CDR2 is FYNNEI. The CDR3 loop spans 13 amino acids. In DNA form, the CDR3 reads TGTACCTTCTGTTGGGGATATAACTATGGCTACACCTTC. Encoded protein: CTFCWGYNYGYTF.